This T cell receptor beta chain was profiled in a study of blood T cells in healthy people across ages. Study-wide points: Both higher diversity and more naive CD4+ cells marked long-lived donors when set against aged donors. Any conclusive comparison of naive versus antigen-experienced cells was prevented by using unsorted PBMCs.

A remark on this clonotype: The antigen remains undetermined. Sequence at one end of the junction differs from germline and may be a read error.

The second PCR ran about 7 to 12 cycles with a sample-barcoded 5' primer and J-beta primers. TCRdb analysed the 5' RACE reads with MiXCR anew, one entry per CDR3 protein. The repertoire includes fewer than 700,000 distinct CDR3 sequences, around 41% of them detected once, and about 30% sits in the top ten. The study recruited healthy Caucasian donors from Russia who were aged roughly 6 to 100. Every donor gave ten milliliters of peripheral blood. This clonotype was obtained from a man older than 75 in good health. The sequenced sample consisted of blood.

CDR3 amino acids: CASSLRGGWGNQPQHF. CDR3 nucleotide sequence: TGTGCCAGTAGTTTACGGGGGGGTTGGGGCAATCAGCCCCAGCATTTT. This chain connects TRBV28 to TRBJ1-5; D may be TRBD1 (5 bases). Germline CDR1 is MDHEN and CDR2 is SYDVKM. The CDR3 runs to 16 residues. Full variable domain (outside the CDR3, taken from reference TRBV28 and TRBJ1-5): DVKVTQSSRYLVKRTGEKVFLECVQDMDHENMFWYRQDPGLGLRLIYFSYDVKMKEKGDIPEGYSVSREKKERFSLILESASTNQTSMYLCASSLRGGWGNQPQHFGDGTRLSIL.